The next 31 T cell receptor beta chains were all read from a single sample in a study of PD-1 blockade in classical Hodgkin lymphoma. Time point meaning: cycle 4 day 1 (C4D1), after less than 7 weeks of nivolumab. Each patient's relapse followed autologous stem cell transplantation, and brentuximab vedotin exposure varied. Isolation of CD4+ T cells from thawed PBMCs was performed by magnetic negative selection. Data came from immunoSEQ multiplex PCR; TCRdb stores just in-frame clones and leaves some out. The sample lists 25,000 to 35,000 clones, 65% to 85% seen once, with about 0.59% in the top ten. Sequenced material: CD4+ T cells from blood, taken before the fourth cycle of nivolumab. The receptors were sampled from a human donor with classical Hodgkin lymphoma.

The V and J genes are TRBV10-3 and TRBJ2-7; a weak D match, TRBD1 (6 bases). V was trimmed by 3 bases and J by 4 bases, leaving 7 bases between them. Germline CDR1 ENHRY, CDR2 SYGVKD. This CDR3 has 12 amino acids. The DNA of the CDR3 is TGTGCCATCAGTGACAGGGGATACGAGCAGTACTTC. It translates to CAISDRGYEQYF.

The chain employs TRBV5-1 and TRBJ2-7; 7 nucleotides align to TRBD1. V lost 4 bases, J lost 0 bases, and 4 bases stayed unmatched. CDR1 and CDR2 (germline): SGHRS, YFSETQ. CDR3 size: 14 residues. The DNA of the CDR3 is TGCGCCAGCAGCCTCGGGACAGTCTCCTACGAGCAGTACTTC. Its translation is CASSLGTVSYEQYF.

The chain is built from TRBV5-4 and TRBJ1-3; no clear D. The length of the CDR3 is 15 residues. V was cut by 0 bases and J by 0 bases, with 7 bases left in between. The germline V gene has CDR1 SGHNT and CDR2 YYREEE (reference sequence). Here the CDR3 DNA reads TGTGCCAGCAGCTTGGACCGCTACTCTGGAAACACCATATATTTT. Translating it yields CASSLDRYSGNTIYF.

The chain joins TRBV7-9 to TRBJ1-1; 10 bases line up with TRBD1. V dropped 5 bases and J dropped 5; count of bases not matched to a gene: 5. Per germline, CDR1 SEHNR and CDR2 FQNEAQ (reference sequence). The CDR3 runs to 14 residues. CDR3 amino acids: CASSRQGAPTEAFF. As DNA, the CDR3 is TGTGCCAGCAGCAGACAGGGGGCGCCGACTGAAGCTTTCTTT.

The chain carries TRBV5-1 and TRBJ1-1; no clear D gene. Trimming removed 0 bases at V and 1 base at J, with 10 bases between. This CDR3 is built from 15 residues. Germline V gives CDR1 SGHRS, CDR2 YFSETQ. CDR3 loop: CASSLARERNTEAFF. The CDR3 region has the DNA TGCGCCAGCAGCTTGGCGAGGGAGAGGAACACTGAAGCTTTCTTT.

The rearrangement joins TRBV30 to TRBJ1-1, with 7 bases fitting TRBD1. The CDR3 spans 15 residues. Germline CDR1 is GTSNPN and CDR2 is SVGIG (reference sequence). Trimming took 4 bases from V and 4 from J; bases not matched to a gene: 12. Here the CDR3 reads CAWNRQTGEGTEAFF. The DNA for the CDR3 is TGTGCCTGGAACCGTCAAACAGGGGAGGGCACTGAAGCTTTCTTT.

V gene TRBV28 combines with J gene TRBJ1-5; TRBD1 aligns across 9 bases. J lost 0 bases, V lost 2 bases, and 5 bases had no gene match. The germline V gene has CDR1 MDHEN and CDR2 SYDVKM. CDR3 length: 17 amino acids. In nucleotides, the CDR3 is TGTGCCAGCAGTTTAGCCGACAGGGGGTATAGCAATCAGCCCCAGCATTTT. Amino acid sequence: CASSLADRGYSNQPQHF.

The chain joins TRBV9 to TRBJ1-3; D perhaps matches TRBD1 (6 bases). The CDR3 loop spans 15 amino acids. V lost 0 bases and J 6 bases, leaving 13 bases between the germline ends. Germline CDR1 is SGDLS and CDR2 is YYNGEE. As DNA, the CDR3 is TGTGCCAGCAGCGTAGTGGCAGGGGTCGAAAACACCATATATTTT. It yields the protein CASSVVAGVENTIYF.

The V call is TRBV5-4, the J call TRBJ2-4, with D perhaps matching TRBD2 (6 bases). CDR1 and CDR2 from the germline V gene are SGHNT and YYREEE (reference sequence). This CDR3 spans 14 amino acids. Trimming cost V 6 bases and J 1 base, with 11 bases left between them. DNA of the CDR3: TGTGCCAGCAATCGTGGGGGGGCCAAAAACATTCAGTACTTC. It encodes CASNRGGAKNIQYF.

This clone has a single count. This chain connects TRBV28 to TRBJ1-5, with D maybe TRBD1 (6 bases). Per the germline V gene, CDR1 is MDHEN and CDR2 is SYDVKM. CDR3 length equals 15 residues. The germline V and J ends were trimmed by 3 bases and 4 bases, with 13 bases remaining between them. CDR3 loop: CASSFPQGGNQPQHF. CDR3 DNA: TGTGCCAGCAGTTTCCCACAGGGAGGTAATCAGCCCCAGCATTTT.

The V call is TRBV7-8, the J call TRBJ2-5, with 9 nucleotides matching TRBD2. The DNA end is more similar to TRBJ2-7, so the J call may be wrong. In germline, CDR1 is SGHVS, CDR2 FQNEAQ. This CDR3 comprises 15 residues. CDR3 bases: TGTGCCAGCAGCTTAGGGGCGGGGGGGCCGTTCGAGCAGTACTTC. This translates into CASSLGAGGPFEQYF.

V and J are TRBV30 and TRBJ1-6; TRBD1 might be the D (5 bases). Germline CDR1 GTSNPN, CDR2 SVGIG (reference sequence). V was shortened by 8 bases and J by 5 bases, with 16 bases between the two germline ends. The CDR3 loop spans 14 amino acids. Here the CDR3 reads CAVKEGWNNSPLHF. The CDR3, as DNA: TGTGCCGTGAAGGAGGGGTGGAATAATTCACCCCTCCACTTT.

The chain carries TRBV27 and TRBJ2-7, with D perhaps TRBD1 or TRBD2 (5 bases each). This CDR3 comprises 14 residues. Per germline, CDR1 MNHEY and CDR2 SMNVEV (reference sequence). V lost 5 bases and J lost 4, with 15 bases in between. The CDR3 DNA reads TGTGCCAGCAGTGCCCGGGACGCACGTTACGAGCAGTACTTC. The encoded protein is CASSARDARYEQYF.

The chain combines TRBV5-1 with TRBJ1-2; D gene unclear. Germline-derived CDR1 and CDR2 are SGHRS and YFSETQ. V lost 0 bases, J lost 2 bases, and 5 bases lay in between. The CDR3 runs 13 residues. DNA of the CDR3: TGCGCCAGCAGCTTGGTCGACAACTATGGCTACACCTTC. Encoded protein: CASSLVDNYGYTF.

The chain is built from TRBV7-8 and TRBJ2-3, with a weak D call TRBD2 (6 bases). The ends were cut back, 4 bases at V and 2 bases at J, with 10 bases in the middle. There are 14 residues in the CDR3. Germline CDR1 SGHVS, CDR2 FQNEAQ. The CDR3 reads CASSSPGLTDTQYF. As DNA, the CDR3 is TGTGCCAGCAGCTCGCCGGGACTCACAGATACGCAGTATTTT.

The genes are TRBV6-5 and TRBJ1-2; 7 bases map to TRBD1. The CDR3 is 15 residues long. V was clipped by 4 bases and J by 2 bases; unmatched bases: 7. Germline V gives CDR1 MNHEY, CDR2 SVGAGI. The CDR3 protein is CASSSPGGANYGYTF. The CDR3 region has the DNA TGTGCCAGCAGTTCCCCAGGGGGTGCCAACTATGGCTACACCTTC.

CDR3 loop: CASSPPTLYGYTF. The CDR3 coding sequence is TGCGCCAGCAGTCCTCCCACCTTATATGGCTACACCTTC. The V gene is TRBV23-1, the J gene TRBJ1-2; no clear D gene. TRBV23-1 is noted as an ORF with a role that remains uncertain. CDR3 size: 13 residues. V lost 4 bases and J lost 5, with 11 bases in between.

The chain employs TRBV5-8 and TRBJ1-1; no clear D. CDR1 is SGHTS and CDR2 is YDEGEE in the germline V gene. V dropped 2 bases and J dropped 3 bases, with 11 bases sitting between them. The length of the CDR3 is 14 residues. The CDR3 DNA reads TGTGCCAGCAGCTTTAATATTGGTGACACTGAAGCTTTCTTT. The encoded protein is CASSFNIGDTEAFF. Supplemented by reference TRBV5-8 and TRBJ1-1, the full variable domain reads EAGVTQSPTHLIKTRGQQATLRCSPISGHTSVYWYQQALGLGLQFLLWYDEGEERNRGNFPPRFSGRQFPNYSSELNVNALELEDSALYLCASSFNIGDTEAFFGQGTRLTVV.

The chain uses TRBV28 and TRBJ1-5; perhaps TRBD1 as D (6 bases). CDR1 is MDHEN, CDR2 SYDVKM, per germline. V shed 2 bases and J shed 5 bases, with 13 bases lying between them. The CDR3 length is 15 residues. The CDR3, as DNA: TGTGCCAGCAGTTTAAGGGGGTCCTCGTATCAGCCCCAGCATTTT. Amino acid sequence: CASSLRGSSYQPQHF.

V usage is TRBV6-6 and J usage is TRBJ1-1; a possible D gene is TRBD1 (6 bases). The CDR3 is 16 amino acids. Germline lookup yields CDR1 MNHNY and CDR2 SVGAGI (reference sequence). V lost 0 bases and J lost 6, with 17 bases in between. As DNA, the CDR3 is TGTGCCAGCAGTTACTCCAACAGGGACCCGGGGGCTGAAGCTTTCTTT. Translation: CASSYSNRDPGAEAFF.

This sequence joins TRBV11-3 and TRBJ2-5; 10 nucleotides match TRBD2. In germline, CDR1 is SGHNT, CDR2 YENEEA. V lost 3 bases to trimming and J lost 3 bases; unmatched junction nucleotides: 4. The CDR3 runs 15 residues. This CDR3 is CASSFGTSVEETQYF. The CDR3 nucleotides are TGTGCCAGCAGCTTTGGGACTAGCGTTGAAGAGACCCAGTACTTC.

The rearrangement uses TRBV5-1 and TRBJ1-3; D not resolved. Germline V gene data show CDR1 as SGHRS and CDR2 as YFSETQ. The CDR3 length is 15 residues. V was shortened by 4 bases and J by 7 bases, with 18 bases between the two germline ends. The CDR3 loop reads CASSPTTFAGNTIYF. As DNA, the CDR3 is TGCGCCAGCAGCCCCACTACCTTCGCAGGCAACACCATATATTTT.

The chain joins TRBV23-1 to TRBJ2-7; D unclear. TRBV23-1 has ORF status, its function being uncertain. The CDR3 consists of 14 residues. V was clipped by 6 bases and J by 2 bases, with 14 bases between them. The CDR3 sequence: CASSPDPEPYEQYF. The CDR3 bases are TGCGCCAGCAGCCCGGACCCGGAACCCTACGAGCAGTACTTC.

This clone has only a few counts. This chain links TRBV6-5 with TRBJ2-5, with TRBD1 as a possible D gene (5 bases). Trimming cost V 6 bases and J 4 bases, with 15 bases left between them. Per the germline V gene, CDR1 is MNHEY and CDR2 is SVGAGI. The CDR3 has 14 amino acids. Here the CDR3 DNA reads TGTGCCAGCAGATTCGGGCCCCAGGGAGAGACCCAGTACTTC. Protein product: CASRFGPQGETQYF.

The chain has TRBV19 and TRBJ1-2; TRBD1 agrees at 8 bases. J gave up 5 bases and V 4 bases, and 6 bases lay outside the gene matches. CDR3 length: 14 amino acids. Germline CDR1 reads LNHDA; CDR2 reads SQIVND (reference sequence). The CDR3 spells CASSRLQGVYGYTF. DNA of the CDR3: TGTGCCAGTAGTAGGTTACAGGGGGTATATGGCTACACCTTC.

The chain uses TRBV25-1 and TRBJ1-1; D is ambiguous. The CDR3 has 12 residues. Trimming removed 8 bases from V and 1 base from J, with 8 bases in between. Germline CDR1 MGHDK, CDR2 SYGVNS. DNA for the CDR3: TGTGCCAGCGGACGGGGGAACACTGAAGCTTTCTTT. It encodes CASGRGNTEAFF. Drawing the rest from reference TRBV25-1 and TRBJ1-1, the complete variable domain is EADIYQTPRYLVIGTGKKITLECSQTMGHDKMYWYQQDPGMELHLIHYSYGVNSTEKGDLSSESTVSRIRTEHFPLTLESARPSHTSQYLCASGRGNTEAFFGQGTRLTVV.

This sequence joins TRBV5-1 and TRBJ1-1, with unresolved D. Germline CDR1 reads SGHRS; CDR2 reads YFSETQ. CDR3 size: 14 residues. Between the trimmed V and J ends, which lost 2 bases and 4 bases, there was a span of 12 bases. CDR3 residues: CASSFGVLSTEAFF. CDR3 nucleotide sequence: TGCGCCAGCAGCTTTGGGGTCCTGAGCACTGAAGCTTTCTTT.

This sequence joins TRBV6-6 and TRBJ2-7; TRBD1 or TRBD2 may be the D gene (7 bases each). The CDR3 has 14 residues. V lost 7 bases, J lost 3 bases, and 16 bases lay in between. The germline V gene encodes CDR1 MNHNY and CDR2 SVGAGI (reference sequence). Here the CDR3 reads CASTRGDRLYEQYF. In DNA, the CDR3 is TGTGCCAGCACCCGGGGGGACAGACTCTACGAGCAGTACTTC.

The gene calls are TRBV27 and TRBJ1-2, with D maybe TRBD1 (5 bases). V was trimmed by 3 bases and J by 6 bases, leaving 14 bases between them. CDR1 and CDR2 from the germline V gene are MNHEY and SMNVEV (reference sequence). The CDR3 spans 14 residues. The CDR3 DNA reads TGTGCCAGCAGTTTTGGCCAGGGATTCAATGGCTACACCTTC. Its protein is CASSFGQGFNGYTF.

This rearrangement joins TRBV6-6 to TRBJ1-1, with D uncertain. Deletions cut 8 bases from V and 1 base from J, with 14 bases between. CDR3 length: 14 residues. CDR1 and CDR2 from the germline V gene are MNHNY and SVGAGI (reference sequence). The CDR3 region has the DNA TGTGCCAGCCTAAATCAGCGAACGAACACTGAAGCTTTCTTT. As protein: CASLNQRTNTEAFF.

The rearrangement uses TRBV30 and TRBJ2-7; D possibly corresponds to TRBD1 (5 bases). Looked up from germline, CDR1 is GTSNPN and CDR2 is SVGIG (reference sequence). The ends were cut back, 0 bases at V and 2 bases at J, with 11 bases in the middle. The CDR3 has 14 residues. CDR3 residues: CAWSVGGAAYEQYF. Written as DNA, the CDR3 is TGTGCCTGGAGTGTGGGTGGGGCCGCCTACGAGCAGTACTTC.